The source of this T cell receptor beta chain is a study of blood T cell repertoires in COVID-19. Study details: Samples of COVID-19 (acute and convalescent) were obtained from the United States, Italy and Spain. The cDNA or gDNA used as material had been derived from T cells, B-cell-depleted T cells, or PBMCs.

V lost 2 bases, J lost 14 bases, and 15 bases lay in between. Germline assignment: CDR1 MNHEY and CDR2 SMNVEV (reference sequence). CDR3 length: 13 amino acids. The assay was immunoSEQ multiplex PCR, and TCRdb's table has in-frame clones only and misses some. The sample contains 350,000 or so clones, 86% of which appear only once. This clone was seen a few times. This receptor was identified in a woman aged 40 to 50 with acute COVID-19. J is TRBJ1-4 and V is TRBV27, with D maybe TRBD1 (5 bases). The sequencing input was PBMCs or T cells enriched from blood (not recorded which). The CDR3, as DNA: TGTGCCAGCAGTTTAGAGCAGGGCTCAAAGCTGTTTTTT. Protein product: CASSLEQGSKLFF.